This T cell receptor beta chain derives from a study of cytomegalovirus exposure and HLA in healthy donors. Assay: immunoSEQ multiplex PCR; the TCRdb copy retains only in-frame clones and omits some. This table holds a few hundred thousand clones, 70% to 90% found once. CDR1 is GTSNPN and CDR2 is SVGIG in the germline V gene (reference sequence). The V end was cut by 2 bases, the J end by 8 bases, with 18 bases between. CDR3 length: 15 residues. General study results and limits: There were 160 or so TCR beta chains listed as cytomegalovirus-associated. In vitro confirmation showed three CMV-associated chains to be CMV antigen specific.

A 120-subject validation cohort, separate from the approximately 610-subject first cohort, supplied the donors. Comments on this clone: As yet, its antigen is unknown.

The clonotype was recovered from a woman aged 18-29 years in good health and CMV-seronegative. Material: PBMCs. This sequence joins TRBV30 and TRBJ1-4; maybe TRBD1 (5 bases). The CDR3 spells CAWSWPGRAGEKLFF. For the CDR3, the DNA is TGTGCCTGGAGTTGGCCCGGCAGGGCAGGGGAAAAACTGTTTTTT.